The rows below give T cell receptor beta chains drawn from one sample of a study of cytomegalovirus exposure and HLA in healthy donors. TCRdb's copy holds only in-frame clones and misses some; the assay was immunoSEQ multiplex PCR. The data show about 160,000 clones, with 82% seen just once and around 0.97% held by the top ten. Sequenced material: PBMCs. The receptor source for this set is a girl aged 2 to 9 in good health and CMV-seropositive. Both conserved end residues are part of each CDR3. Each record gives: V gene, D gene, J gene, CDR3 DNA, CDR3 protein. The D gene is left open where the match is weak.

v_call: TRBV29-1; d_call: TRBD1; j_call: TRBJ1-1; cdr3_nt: TGCAGCGTCGCTCGGACAGGGGCCTCGAACACTGAAGCTTTCTTT; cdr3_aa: CSVARTGASNTEAFF
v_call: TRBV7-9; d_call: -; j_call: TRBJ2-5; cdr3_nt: TGTGCCAGCAGCTTGGGTCTTCCAGCGCTACCCCAAGAGACCCAGTACTTC; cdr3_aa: CASSLGLPALPQETQYF
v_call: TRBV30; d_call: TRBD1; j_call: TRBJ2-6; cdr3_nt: TGTGCCTCCCGTACCCACAGGGGGCGGTCTGGGGCCAACGTCCTGACTTTC; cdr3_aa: CASRTHRGRSGANVLTF
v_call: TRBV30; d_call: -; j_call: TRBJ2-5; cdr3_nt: TGTGCCTGGAGTCTGGCCTCATGGGAGACCCAGTACTTC; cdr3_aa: CAWSLASWETQYF
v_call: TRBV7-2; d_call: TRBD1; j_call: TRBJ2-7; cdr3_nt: TGTGCCAGCAGCTCCGGGACAGGGGTTTCCTACGAGCAGTACTTC; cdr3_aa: CASSSGTGVSYEQYF
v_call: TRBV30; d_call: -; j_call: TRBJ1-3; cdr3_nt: TGTGCCTGGAGTCCGGTGCCGGGAAACACCATATATTTT; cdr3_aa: CAWSPVPGNTIYF
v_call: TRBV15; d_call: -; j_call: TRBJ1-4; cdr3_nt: TGTGCCACCAGCAGCGGTAGCGCAACTAATGAAAAACTGTTTTTT; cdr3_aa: CATSSGSATNEKLFF
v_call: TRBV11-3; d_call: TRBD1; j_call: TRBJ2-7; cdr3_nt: TGTGCCAGCCTCCGGGACAGGGACCACGAGCAGTACTTC; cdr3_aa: CASLRDRDHEQYF
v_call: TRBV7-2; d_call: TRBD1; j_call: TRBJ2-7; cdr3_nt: TGTGCCAGCAGCTTCGTTACAGGGGTAGCCTACGAGCAGTACTTC; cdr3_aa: CASSFVTGVAYEQYF
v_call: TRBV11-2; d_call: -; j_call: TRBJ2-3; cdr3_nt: TGTGCCAGCAGCTTGCGATCCGACTGGACCCCGGGATATACGCAGTATTTT; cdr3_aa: CASSLRSDWTPGYTQYF
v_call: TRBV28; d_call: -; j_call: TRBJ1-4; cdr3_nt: TGTGCCAGCAGTGCGAGGGGGATAACTAATGAAAAACTGTTTTTT; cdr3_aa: CASSARGITNEKLFF